The 25 T cell receptor beta chains given below trace back to one sample, sequenced in a study of blood T cell repertoires in COVID-19. The protocol was immunoSEQ multiplex PCR, while the TCRdb copy is restricted to in-frame clones and leaves out a portion. This sample carries 37,000 or so clones, under 90% of them seen once, and the ten largest clones take around 5.7%. Sequenced: peripheral blood. These receptors all stem from a human donor in a cohort sampled during active COVID-19.

This clone was counted only a few times. The genes are TRBV30 and TRBJ1-4, with 9 nucleotides matching TRBD1. The CDR3 has 15 residues. Germline V gene sequence: CDR1 GTSNPN, CDR2 SVGIG (reference sequence). The junction had 6 bases not matched to a gene; V was cut back by 0 bases and J by 7 bases. The CDR3 loop reads CAWSVRGQGIEKLFF. CDR3 bases: TGTGCCTGGAGTGTACGCGGACAGGGGATTGAAAAACTGTTTTTT.

This rearrangement joins TRBV14 to TRBJ2-7, with D perhaps TRBD1 (6 bases). Per germline, CDR1 SGHDN and CDR2 FVKESK. The V end was cut by 1 base, the J end by 3 bases, with 13 bases between. The CDR3 has 15 amino acids. In DNA, the CDR3 is TGTGCCAGCAGCCAAGTCCCAGGGGCGGGCTACGAGCAGTACTTC. This translates into CASSQVPGAGYEQYF.

The chain employs TRBV18 and TRBJ2-2, with 8 bases identical to TRBD1. CDR3 length equals 16 residues. The V gene's germline CDR1 is KGHSH and CDR2 LQKENI. J was trimmed by 1 base and V by 6 bases; bases with no gene match: 7. The CDR3 nucleotides read TGTGCCAGCTCTCCTCGGGACAGGCGGAACACCGGGGAGCTGTTTTTT. Its protein is CASSPRDRRNTGELFF.

This clone was counted a few times. The chain employs TRBV2 and TRBJ1-4; a weak D match, TRBD1 (6 bases). V was shortened by 6 bases and J by 7 bases, with 15 bases between the two germline ends. CDR3 length: 14 residues. The germline V gene has CDR1 SNHLY and CDR2 FYNNEI. The CDR3 region has the DNA TGTGCCAGCAGGGTACAGGACAGTGGTGAAAAACTGTTTTTT. Translation gives CASRVQDSGEKLFF.

The chain carries TRBV19 and TRBJ2-2; 12 nucleotides line up with TRBD2. The CDR3 length is 17 residues. Per the germline V gene, CDR1 is LNHDA and CDR2 is SQIVND (reference sequence). The ends lost 3 bases at V and 6 bases at J; junction bases unmatched: 8. The chain's CDR3 is CASSIWASGRASGELFF. The CDR3 coding sequence is TGTGCCAGTAGTATTTGGGCTAGCGGGAGGGCCTCCGGGGAGCTGTTTTTT.

A single count supports this clone. This chain links TRBV3-1 (or the pseudogene TRBV3-2) with TRBJ2-4; 12 bases fit TRBD2. Germline V CDR1 and CDR2: LGHDT, YNNKEL (reference sequence). The CDR3 sequence is 19 residues long. Trimming took 0 bases from V and 0 from J; bases not matched to a gene: 6. The CDR3 spells CASSQDSLAGGVAKNIQYF. CDR3 DNA: TGTGCCAGCAGCCAAGATAGCCTAGCGGGAGGGGTAGCCAAAAACATTCAGTACTTC.

The rearrangement joins TRBV6-5 to TRBJ1-1; TRBD1 might be the D (5 bases). The CDR3 is made up of 13 amino acids. From germline, CDR1 is MNHEY and CDR2 SVGAGI. Between the trimmed V and J ends, which lost 2 bases and 1 base, there was a span of 5 bases. The CDR3 DNA reads TGTGCCAGCAGTTACGACAGGAACACTGAAGCTTTCTTT. Protein product: CASSYDRNTEAFF.

The rearrangement joins TRBV5-6 to TRBJ2-7; D is unresolved. The CDR3 is 12 residues long. Trimming stripped 0 bases from V and 6 bases from J, with 7 bases between. Germline-derived CDR1 and CDR2 are SGHDT and YYEEEE. The CDR3 region is CASSLGAVEQYF. The CDR3 DNA reads as TGTGCCAGCAGCTTGGGTGCGGTCGAGCAGTACTTC.

The chain has TRBV7-9 and TRBJ2-7, with 9 bases lining up with TRBD1. V gave up 4 bases and J gave up 1 base; unmatched junction bases: 2. The CDR3 length is 14 residues. Germline V gene data show CDR1 as SEHNR and CDR2 as FQNEAQ (reference sequence). CDR3 sequence: CASSSGTGSYEQYF. In DNA, the CDR3 is TGTGCCAGCAGCTCCGGGACAGGGTCCTACGAGCAGTACTTC.

The V call is TRBV10-1, the J call TRBJ1-1; perhaps TRBD1 as D (6 bases). This CDR3 spans 15 amino acids. CDR1 and CDR2 (germline): WNHNN, SYGVQD (reference sequence). Trimming shortened V by 2 bases and J by 0 bases, and 10 bases separated the two germline ends. The DNA for the CDR3 is TGCGCCAGCAGTGAGGCAGGGGCCATGAACACTGAAGCTTTCTTT. Translating gives CASSEAGAMNTEAFF.

In this sample, this clone turned up once. The chain links TRBV4-1 to TRBJ1-1, with TRBD1 matching 9 bases. The V gene's germline CDR1 is MGHRA and CDR2 YSYEKL. The junction had 7 bases not matched to a gene; V was cut back by 3 bases and J by 5 bases. This CDR3 has 15 amino acids. CDR3 amino acids: CASSQARTGVTEAFF. The CDR3 coding sequence is TGCGCCAGCAGCCAGGCCCGGACAGGGGTTACTGAAGCTTTCTTT.

J is TRBJ2-1 and V is TRBV9; the D gene is possibly TRBD2 (7 bases). CDR3 length: 12 amino acids. Per the germline V gene, CDR1 is SGDLS and CDR2 is YYNGEE. Trimming cost V 4 bases and J 12 bases, with 14 bases left between them. The CDR3 DNA sequence: TGTGCCAGCAGCCTTGGAAGGGGGGGGCAGTTCTTC. Its protein is CASSLGRGGQFF.

V and J are TRBV5-1 and TRBJ2-5; TRBD1 aligns across 9 bases. V dropped 4 bases and J dropped 3; count of bases not matched to a gene: 4. The CDR3 runs 14 residues. Per the germline V gene, CDR1 is SGHRS and CDR2 is YFSETQ. The CDR3 loop reads CASSMGQGEETQYF. CDR3 bases: TGCGCCAGCAGCATGGGACAGGGAGAAGAGACCCAGTACTTC.

This chain connects TRBV6-5 to TRBJ2-3; 7 positions agree with TRBD1. V gave up 2 bases and J gave up 2 bases; unmatched junction bases: 7. Germline V gene data show CDR1 as MNHEY and CDR2 as SVGAGI. The CDR3 length is 16 residues. In DNA form, the CDR3 reads TGTGCCAGCAGTTACGGGCCGGGACAGTCCACAGATACGCAGTATTTT. It yields the protein CASSYGPGQSTDTQYF.

This clone was detected a few times. The chain recombines TRBV10-2 with TRBJ2-3, with TRBD2 identical over 11 bases. Germline V gene sequence: CDR1 WSHSY, CDR2 SAAADI. The J segment lost 2 bases and the V segment lost 6 bases, leaving 4 bases of the junction unmatched. There are 15 residues in the CDR3. The CDR3 is CASSVTSGVTDTQYF. DNA for the CDR3: TGCGCCAGCAGCGTGACTAGCGGGGTCACAGATACGCAGTATTTT.

The rearrangement links TRBV19 to TRBJ1-2, with 9 bases lining up with TRBD1. V was clipped by 6 bases and J by 9 bases; unmatched bases: 8. CDR3 length equals 13 residues. Germline V gene lookup returns CDR1 LNHDA and CDR2 SQIVND (reference sequence). In DNA form, the CDR3 reads TGTGCCAGTAGAGCACAGGGGGCTGGGAGCTACACCTTC. The encoded protein is CASRAQGAGSYTF.

The V gene is TRBV7-2, the J gene TRBJ2-3; D is unresolved. The length of the CDR3 is 14 residues. Germline V gene lookup returns CDR1 SGHTA and CDR2 FQGNSA. Trimming shortened V by 3 bases and J by 4 bases, and 11 bases separated the two germline ends. The CDR3 bases are TGTGCCAGCAGCTTTCCTGGGCATGCAGATACGCAGTATTTT. This encodes CASSFPGHADTQYF.

The chain carries TRBV20-1 and TRBJ2-7, with no clear D. Germline V gives CDR1 DFQATT, CDR2 SNEGSKA (reference sequence). This CDR3 is built from 11 residues. Trimming cost V 5 bases and J 5 bases, with 10 bases left between them. The CDR3 is CSARSGHEQYF. The CDR3 DNA reads as TGCAGTGCTCGGAGTGGCCACGAGCAGTACTTC.

The chain uses TRBV15 and TRBJ2-7; unclear D gene. The CDR3 covers 13 residues. V lost 10 bases and J lost 0, with 13 bases in between. Germline V lookup: CDR1 LNHNV, CDR2 YYDKDF (reference sequence). The CDR3 coding sequence is TGTGCCATTTCGACACGCGTCTCCTACGAGCAGTACTTC. Encoded protein: CAISTRVSYEQYF.

The chain has TRBV4-1 and TRBJ2-7; 9 bases match TRBD1. Germline assignment: CDR1 MGHRA and CDR2 YSYEKL. The CDR3 runs to 15 residues. V trimming: 1 base; J trimming: 2 bases; junction bases outside the gene matches: 3. Here the CDR3 DNA reads TGCGCCAGCAGCCAAGCCGGGACAGGGACCTACGAGCAGTACTTC. This encodes CASSQAGTGTYEQYF.

Only one count was recorded for this clone. V usage is TRBV4-3 and J usage is TRBJ2-1, with TRBD2 identical over 10 bases. The J segment lost 8 bases and the V segment lost 0 bases, leaving 7 bases of the junction unmatched. The CDR3 has 16 amino acids. Germline V gives CDR1 LGHNA, CDR2 YSLEER. The CDR3 reads CASSQERLAGVHEQFF. Here the CDR3 DNA reads TGCGCCAGCAGCCAAGAACGCCTAGCGGGAGTTCATGAGCAGTTCTTC.

The chain employs TRBV6-5 and TRBJ1-1; D is uncertain. This CDR3 comprises 13 residues. Trimming removed 8 bases from V and 6 bases from J, with 16 bases in between. Germline CDR1 and CDR2: MNHEY and SVGAGI. This chain's CDR3 is CASYPGGGSEAFF. The CDR3 nucleotides are TGTGCCAGCTATCCCGGCGGAGGCTCTGAAGCTTTCTTT.

The V call is TRBV7-8, the J call TRBJ2-7, with 7 bases that match TRBD1. The CDR3 totals 16 residues. Trimming cost V 3 bases and J 0 bases; bases outside gene matches: 8. CDR1 and CDR2 from the germline V gene are SGHVS and FQNEAQ. CDR3 sequence reads: CASSLVGQVFSYEQYF. The CDR3 coding sequence is TGTGCCAGCAGCTTGGTCGGACAGGTTTTCTCCTACGAGCAGTACTTC. Drawing the rest from reference TRBV7-8 and TRBJ2-7, the complete variable domain is GAGVSQSPRYKVAKRGQDVALRCDPISGHVSLFWYQQALGQGPEFLTYFQNEAQLDKSGLPSDRFFAERPEGSVSTLKIQRTQQEDSAVYLCASSLVGQVFSYEQYFGPGTRLTVT.

This chain links TRBV6-2 or TRBV6-3 with TRBJ2-1; 10 positions match TRBD2. Losses at the gene ends were 2 bases for V and 0 bases for J; bases not matched to a gene: 10. This CDR3 contains 19 residues. In germline, CDR1 is MNHEY, CDR2 SVGEGT. In nucleotides, the CDR3 is TGTGCCAGCAGTTACCCGGGAGGGGAGCGGGAGGGCTCCTACAATGAGCAGTTCTTC. Protein sequence: CASSYPGGEREGSYNEQFF.

The chain combines TRBV9 with TRBJ1-3; D is ambiguous. The CDR3 covers 14 residues. CDR1 is SGDLS, CDR2 YYNGEE, per germline. Trimming took 0 bases from V and 2 from J, leaving 6 bases between them. The chain's CDR3 is CASSVDSTGNTIYF. In nucleotides, the CDR3 is TGTGCCAGCAGCGTAGACAGCACTGGAAACACCATATATTTT.